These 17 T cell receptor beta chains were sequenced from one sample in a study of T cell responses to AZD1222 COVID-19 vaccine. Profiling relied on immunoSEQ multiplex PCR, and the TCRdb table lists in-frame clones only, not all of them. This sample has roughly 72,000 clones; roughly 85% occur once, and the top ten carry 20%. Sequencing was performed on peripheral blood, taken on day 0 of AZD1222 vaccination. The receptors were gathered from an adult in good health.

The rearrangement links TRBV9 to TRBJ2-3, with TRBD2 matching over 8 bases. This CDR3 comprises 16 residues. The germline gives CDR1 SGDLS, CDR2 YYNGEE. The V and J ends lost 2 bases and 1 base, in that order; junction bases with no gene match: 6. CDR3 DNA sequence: TGTGCCAGCAGCGTGAGAGCGGGGGTGGGCACAGATACGCAGTATTTT. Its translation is CASSVRAGVGTDTQYF.

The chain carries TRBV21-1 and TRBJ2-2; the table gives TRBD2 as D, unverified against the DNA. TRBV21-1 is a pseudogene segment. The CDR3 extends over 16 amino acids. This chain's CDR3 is CASSEGLAGGGGELFF. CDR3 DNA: TGTGCCAGCAGCGAGGGACTAGCGGGGGGTGGCGGGGAGCTGTTTTTT.

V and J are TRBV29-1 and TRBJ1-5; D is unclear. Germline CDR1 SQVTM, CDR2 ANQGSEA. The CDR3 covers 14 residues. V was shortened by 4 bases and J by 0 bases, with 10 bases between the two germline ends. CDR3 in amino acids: CSVGTDYSNQPQHF. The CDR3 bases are TGCAGCGTTGGGACGGACTATAGCAATCAGCCCCAGCATTTT.

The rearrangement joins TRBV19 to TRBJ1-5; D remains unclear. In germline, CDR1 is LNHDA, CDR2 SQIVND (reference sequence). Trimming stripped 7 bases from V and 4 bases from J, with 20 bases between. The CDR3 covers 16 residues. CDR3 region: CASKEGNLFANQPQHF. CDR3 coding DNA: TGTGCCAGTAAGGAGGGTAATTTGTTTGCGAATCAGCCCCAGCATTTT.

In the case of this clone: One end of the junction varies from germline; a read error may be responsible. DNA for the CDR3: TGTGCCAGCAGTAATATTGGGACCCTGTTCTTC. Encoded protein: CASSNIGTLFF. The rearrangement joins TRBV12-3 or TRBV12-4 to TRBJ2-7; D tentatively fits TRBD1 or TRBD2 (5 bases each). This CDR3 is built from 11 residues.

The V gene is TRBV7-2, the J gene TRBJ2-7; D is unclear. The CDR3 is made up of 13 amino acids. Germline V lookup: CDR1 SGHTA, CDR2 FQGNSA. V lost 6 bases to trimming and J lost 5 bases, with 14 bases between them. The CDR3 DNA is TGTGCCAGCAGTTGGGGTAGACCCAACGAGCAGTACTTC. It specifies CASSWGRPNEQYF.

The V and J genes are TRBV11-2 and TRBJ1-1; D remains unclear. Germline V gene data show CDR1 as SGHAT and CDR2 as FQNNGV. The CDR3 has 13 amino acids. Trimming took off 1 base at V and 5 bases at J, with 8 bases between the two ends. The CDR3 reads CASSLVVGTEAFF. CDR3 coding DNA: TGTGCCAGCAGCTTAGTGGTGGGTACTGAAGCTTTCTTT. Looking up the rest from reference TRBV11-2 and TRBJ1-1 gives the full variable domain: EAGVAQSPRYKIIEKRQSVAFWCNPISGHATLYWYQQILGQGPKLLIQFQNNGVVDDSQLPKDRFSAERLKGVDSTLKIQPAKLEDSAVYLCASSLVVGTEAFFGQGTRLTVV.

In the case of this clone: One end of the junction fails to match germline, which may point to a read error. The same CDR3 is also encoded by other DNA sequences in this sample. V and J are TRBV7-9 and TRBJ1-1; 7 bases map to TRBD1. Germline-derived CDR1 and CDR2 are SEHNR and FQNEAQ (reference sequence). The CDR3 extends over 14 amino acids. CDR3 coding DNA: TGTGCTAGCAGCTTCGGCAGGGGGACGACTGAAGCTTTCTTT. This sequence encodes CASSFGRGTTEAFF.

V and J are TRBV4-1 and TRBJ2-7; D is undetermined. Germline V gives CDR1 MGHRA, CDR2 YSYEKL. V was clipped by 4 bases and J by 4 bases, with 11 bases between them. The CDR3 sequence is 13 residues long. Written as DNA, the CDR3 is TGCGCCAGCAGCCTTGGGGTCGTATACGAGCAGTACTTC. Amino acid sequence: CASSLGVVYEQYF.

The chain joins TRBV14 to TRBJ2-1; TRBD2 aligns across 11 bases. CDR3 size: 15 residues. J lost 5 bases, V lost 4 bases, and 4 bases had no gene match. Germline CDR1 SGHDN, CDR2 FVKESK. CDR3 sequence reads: CASSPLAGGHNEQFF. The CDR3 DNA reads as TGTGCCAGCAGCCCATTAGCGGGAGGGCACAATGAGCAGTTCTTC.

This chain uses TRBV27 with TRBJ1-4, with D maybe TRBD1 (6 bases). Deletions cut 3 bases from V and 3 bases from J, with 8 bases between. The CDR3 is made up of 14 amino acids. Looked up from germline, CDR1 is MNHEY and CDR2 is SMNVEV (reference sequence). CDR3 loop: CASSFAGANEKLFF. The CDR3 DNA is TGTGCCAGCAGTTTCGCAGGGGCTAATGAAAAACTGTTTTTT.

The CDR3 loop is CANTRGGLYGYTF. The CDR3 DNA reads as TGTGCCAATACAAGGGGGGGGCTATATGGCTACACCTTC. The J gene is TRBJ1-2, the V gene TRBV7-8; D may be TRBD1 (6 bases). V lost 10 bases and J 5 bases, leaving 17 bases between the germline ends. This CDR3 is 13 amino acids long. The germline gives CDR1 SGHVS, CDR2 FQNEAQ.

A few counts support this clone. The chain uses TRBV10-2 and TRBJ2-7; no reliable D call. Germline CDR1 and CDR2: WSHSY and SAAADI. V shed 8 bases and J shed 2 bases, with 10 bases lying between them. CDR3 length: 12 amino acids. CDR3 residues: CASGNSPYEQYF. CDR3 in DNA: TGCGCCAGCGGGAACTCGCCCTACGAGCAGTACTTC.

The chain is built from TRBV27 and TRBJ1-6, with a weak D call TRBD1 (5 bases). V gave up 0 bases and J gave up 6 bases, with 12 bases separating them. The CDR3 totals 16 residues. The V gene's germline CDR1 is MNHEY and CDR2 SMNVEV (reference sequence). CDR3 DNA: TGTGCCAGCAGTTTATCGAATCAGGGAGTTAATTCACCCCTCCACTTT. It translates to CASSLSNQGVNSPLHF.

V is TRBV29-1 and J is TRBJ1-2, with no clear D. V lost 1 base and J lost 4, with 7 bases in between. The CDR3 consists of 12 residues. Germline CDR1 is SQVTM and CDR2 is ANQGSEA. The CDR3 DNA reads TGCAGCGTTGAAGGGACGAGCTATGGCTACACCTTC. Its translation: CSVEGTSYGYTF.

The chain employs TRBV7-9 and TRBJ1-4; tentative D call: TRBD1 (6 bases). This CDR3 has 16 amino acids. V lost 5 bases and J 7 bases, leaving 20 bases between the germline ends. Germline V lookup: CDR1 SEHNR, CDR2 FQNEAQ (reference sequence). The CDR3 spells CASSPRDIQSSEKLFF. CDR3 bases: TGTGCCAGCAGCCCCCGGGACATTCAAAGCAGTGAAAAACTGTTTTTT.

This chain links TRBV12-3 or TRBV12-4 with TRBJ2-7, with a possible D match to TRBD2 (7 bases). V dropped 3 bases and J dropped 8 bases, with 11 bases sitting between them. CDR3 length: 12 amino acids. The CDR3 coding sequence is TGTGCCAGCAGTTTTGGCGGGGGCAAGCAGTACTTC. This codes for CASSFGGGKQYF.